These 20 T cell receptor beta chains were sequenced from one sample in a study of T cells in localized non-small cell lung cancer. TCRdb keeps only in-frame clones here, not all; method: immunoSEQ multiplex PCR. The profile covers tens of thousands of clones, with roughly nine tenths appearing a single time and 10% to 13% taken by the ten largest. The input for sequencing was peripheral blood, taken before any cancer treatment. These TCRs come from a woman aged 40-75 years with stage I lung adenocarcinoma.

The V and J genes are TRBV27 and TRBJ2-3; 14 bases fit TRBD2. The CDR3 sequence is 17 residues long. Trimming took 5 bases from V and 5 from J; bases not matched to a gene: 9. Germline V gene sequence: CDR1 MNHEY, CDR2 SMNVEV (reference sequence). The CDR3 loop reads CASSQGTSGGKGDTQYF. The CDR3 coding sequence is TGTGCCAGCAGTCAAGGGACTAGCGGGGGTAAAGGAGATACGCAGTATTTT.

V and J are TRBV7-2 and TRBJ1-1; the D is unclear. The CDR3 is 13 amino acids. Germline-derived CDR1 and CDR2 are SGHTA and FQGNSA. V dropped 3 bases and J dropped 5 bases, with 10 bases sitting between them. The CDR3 protein is CASSLIDSTEAFF. Here the CDR3 DNA reads TGTGCCAGCAGCTTGATTGATAGTACTGAAGCTTTCTTT.

This chain joins TRBV27 and TRBJ2-7, with TRBD2 as a possible D gene (5 bases). The CDR3 consists of 13 residues. Germline CDR1 is MNHEY and CDR2 is SMNVEV (reference sequence). V lost 3 bases and J 3 bases, leaving 9 bases between the germline ends. In DNA, the CDR3 is TGTGCCAGCAGTTTTGGACTTTACTACGAGCAGTACTTC. This codes for CASSFGLYYEQYF.

The chain uses TRBV19 and TRBJ2-5; D might be TRBD1 or TRBD2, each matching 5 bases. The CDR3 length is 13 residues. Germline CDR1 and CDR2: LNHDA and SQIVND (reference sequence). V was cut by 5 bases and J by 5 bases, with 12 bases left in between. CDR3 loop: CASSRGGWETQYF. The CDR3 DNA reads as TGTGCCAGTAGTCGTGGGGGTTGGGAGACCCAGTACTTC.

The rearrangement links TRBV6-5 to TRBJ1-1; no definite D call. Per germline, CDR1 MNHEY and CDR2 SVGAGI. The CDR3 covers 12 residues. V gave up 6 bases and J gave up 3 bases, with 8 bases separating them. CDR3 amino acids: CASRAAYTEAFF. CDR3 DNA: TGTGCCAGCAGGGCCGCTTACACTGAAGCTTTCTTT.

The chain combines TRBV28 with TRBJ1-2; TRBD1 agrees at 9 bases. This CDR3 spans 17 amino acids. Germline trimming cut 5 bases from V and 4 bases from J; bases unmatched to any gene: 14. The germline V gene encodes CDR1 MDHEN and CDR2 SYDVKM. CDR3 bases: TGTGCCAGCAGTCCAATAGGACAGGGGCTATATATCTATGGCTACACCTTC. Residues: CASSPIGQGLYIYGYTF.

This chain joins TRBV28 and TRBJ1-5, with D unclear. The germline CDR1 and CDR2 sequences are MDHEN and SYDVKM. Trimming left V 2 bases short and J 7 bases short, with 9 bases between. The CDR3 runs to 13 residues. The CDR3 sequence: CASSLGHEQPQHF. In DNA form, the CDR3 reads TGTGCCAGCAGTTTAGGGCACGAGCAGCCCCAGCATTTT.

The rearrangement uses TRBV2 and TRBJ2-1, with TRBD1 matching over 8 bases. The CDR3 runs 16 residues. The ends lost 3 bases at V and 4 bases at J; junction bases unmatched: 8. Germline CDR1 and CDR2: SNHLY and FYNNEI. The CDR3 loop is CASSDGQGLLYNEQFF. CDR3 bases: TGTGCCAGCAGTGACGGACAGGGTCTTTTGTACAATGAGCAGTTCTTC.

V gene TRBV4-2 combines with J gene TRBJ2-5; 8 positions agree with TRBD2. The trim removed 1 base at V and 5 bases at J, leaving 9 bases unmatched. Per the germline V gene, CDR1 is LGHNA and CDR2 is YNFKEQ. CDR3 length: 16 residues. The CDR3 loop reads CASSQGTAGVEETQYF. The CDR3 DNA reads as TGTGCCAGCAGCCAAGGAACAGCGGGAGTAGAGGAGACCCAGTACTTC.

The V gene is TRBV9, the J gene TRBJ1-2; D is ambiguous. Per germline, CDR1 SGDLS and CDR2 YYNGEE. This CDR3 spans 12 amino acids. Trimming cost V 0 bases and J 1 base, with 1 base left between them. The CDR3 loop is CASSVDNYGYTF. CDR3 DNA: TGTGCCAGCAGCGTAGATAACTATGGCTACACCTTC.

The chain joins TRBV12-5 to TRBJ2-2; no clear D gene. V dropped 5 bases and J dropped 5 bases, with 3 bases sitting between them. CDR1 and CDR2 (germline): LGHNT, FRNRAP. The CDR3 spans 11 residues. CDR3 sequence (DNA): TGTGCTAGTGGTGAAACCGGGGAGCTGTTTTTT. This gives the protein CASGETGELFF.

The chain links TRBV14 to TRBJ2-5; D may be TRBD1 (5 bases). The CDR3 sequence is 14 residues long. The germline V gene has CDR1 SGHDN and CDR2 FVKESK. The V and J ends lost 1 base and 7 bases respectively, with 13 bases between them. The CDR3 sequence is CASSQVSLRGTQYF. DNA of the CDR3: TGTGCCAGCAGCCAAGTCTCACTTAGGGGGACCCAGTACTTC.

The sample holds one count of this clone. The chain employs TRBV27 and TRBJ2-3; no firm D call. Germline CDR1 reads MNHEY; CDR2 reads SMNVEV (reference sequence). Between the trimmed V and J ends, which lost 5 bases and 0 bases, there was a span of 6 bases. This CDR3 region has 13 residues. CDR3 sequence reads: CASSPPSTDTQYF. The CDR3 DNA reads TGTGCCAGCAGTCCCCCTAGCACAGATACGCAGTATTTT.

The chain links TRBV10-1 to TRBJ1-1; 8 nucleotides agree with TRBD1. Trimming at V came to 9 bases and at J to 1 base, leaving 10 bases not matched to a gene. The CDR3 consists of 15 residues. Germline CDR1 is WNHNN and CDR2 is SYGVQD (reference sequence). The CDR3 DNA is TGCGCCAGTAAAGGCAGGGGGCCGGAGAACACTGAAGCTTTCTTT. This gives the protein CASKGRGPENTEAFF.

This chain joins TRBV7-9 and TRBJ1-1, with D unresolved. The germline V gene has CDR1 SEHNR and CDR2 FQNEAQ (reference sequence). The CDR3 runs 13 residues. With 3 bases removed from V and 11 bases from J, the gap between germline ends came to 16 bases. For the CDR3, the DNA is TGTGCCAGCAGCTTCAATCAGGAGTCTCGGGCTTTCTTT. Amino acids: CASSFNQESRAFF.

This clone has only one observation. One junction end does not reproduce the germline sequence, and a read error may be involved. The chain combines TRBV5-1 with TRBJ2-7; D is unclear. The CDR3 totals 14 residues. Per the germline V gene, CDR1 is SGHRS and CDR2 is YFSETQ. For the CDR3, the DNA is TGCGCCAGCAGCACTGTTGACGCAGCCTACGAGAAGTACTTC. Translated, it gives CASSTVDAAYEKYF.

This rearrangement joins TRBV10-3 to TRBJ1-1; D gene uncertain. V lost 0 bases and J 6 bases, leaving 11 bases between the germline ends. CDR1 ENHRY and CDR2 SYGVKD come from the germline V gene. The CDR3 extends over 14 amino acids. The CDR3 bases are TGTGCCATCAGTGAGTCGGTTGGACGGGCTGAAGCTTTCTTT. Its translation is CAISESVGRAEAFF.

The chain is built from TRBV11-2 and TRBJ2-1; D not certain. Germline values: CDR1 SGHAT, CDR2 FQNNGV. There are 15 residues in the CDR3. The V end lost 0 bases, the J end lost 3 bases, and 9 bases lay between the germline ends. The CDR3 spells CASSLEDGHYNEQFF. The CDR3 DNA sequence: TGTGCCAGCAGCTTAGAAGACGGGCACTACAATGAGCAGTTCTTC.

The CDR3 loop is CASSQGLSGYTF. CDR3 sequence (DNA): TGTGCCAGCAGCCAGGGTCTTAGTGGCTACACCTTC. The chain employs TRBV4-2 and TRBJ1-2; D not resolved. The germline V gene has CDR1 LGHNA and CDR2 YNFKEQ. The CDR3 is 12 residues long. Trimming left V 3 bases short and J 7 bases short, with 9 bases between.

This clone was picked up one time. The J gene is TRBJ2-7, the V gene TRBV29-1, with D possibly being TRBD1 (6 bases). In germline, CDR1 is SQVTM, CDR2 ANQGSEA. V dropped 6 bases and J dropped 2 bases, with 11 bases sitting between them. This CDR3 comprises 12 residues. CDR3 DNA sequence: TGCAGCGTGGTACAGGGTCCCTACGAGCAGTACTTC. It codes for CSVVQGPYEQYF.